The sequence of this T cell receptor (beta chain) was determined in a study of siplizumab effects on memory and regulatory T cells (dated by TCRdb to the late 2010s). About the full investigation: The study examined how the anti-CD2 antibody siplizumab affects alloreactive T-cell subsets in allogeneic mixed lymphocyte reactions built from human PBMCs.

As for this clone: It has no known antigen specificity. Per-base quality was not reported, and no clone a single base away is much larger than it.

The protocol used for the library was the immunoSEQ multiplex PCR assay. Some 100,000 TCR templates per sample were assayed by the deep sequencing platform. Genomic DNA extracted from sorted T cells was used for TCRbeta CDR3 sequencing. The authors' pipeline ran thus. Clonal analysis of TCRbeta CDR3 data was done in the R programming language. Comparing unstimulated samples against CFSE-low samples taken after the reaction was how alloreactive CD4+ and CD8+ clones were defined. By matching sequences to the repertoires of sorted unstimulated Treg and non-Treg cells, each alloreactive CD4+ clone was assigned a regulatory or non-regulatory origin. TCRdb carries this immuneACCESS record with in-frame sequences only. Its versions omit some clonotypes, under half of them owing to an unresolved V gene in the studies checked, with the rest unexplained. For V, J and clone size, that table is used; D and trimming come from the DNA. The sample includes 85,000 to 130,000 clones, with over 90% observed a single time. The ten largest clones take up about 0.62% of the sample.

Measured from the cysteine to the phenylalanine, the CDR3 is 14 residues long. Solely the CDR3 DNA is kept, with 42 bases framed from the first base. Ends trimmed: V by 7 bases, J by 8 bases; bases unmatched to a gene: 9. The CDR1 and CDR2 encoded by the germline V gene (reference sequence) are SEHNR and FQNEAQ. General study outcomes and caveats: About 80-97% of proliferating CD4+ or CD8+ clones could not be given a naive or memory phenotype. Siplizumab significantly lowered the cumulative frequency of alloreactive sequences that could be traced to unstimulated CD4+ memory T cells. Unstimulated naive T cells appeared more diverse than memory T cells, and naive cells seemed to contribute substantially to the alloresponse. The suppressive function of proliferating Tregs from siplizumab cultures was not functionally confirmed. Because sequences at frequencies below about 10^-5 were poorly captured, only a minor fraction of alloreactive clones could be mapped back to unstimulated subsets. In reactions with siplizumab, an average of approximately 69% of mappable alloreactive CD4+ clones were Treg-derived, compared with around 30% in control reactions.

Sorted unstimulated T cells, along with proliferating T cells recovered from mixed lymphocyte reactions, underwent TCRbeta CDR3 sequencing. Fresh whole blood from approximately ten HLA-typed healthy donors was used to isolate PBMCs. Unstimulated CD4+ regulatory T cells were FACS-sorted to map the origin of alloreactive clones. The V and J genes are TRBV7-9 and TRBJ2-1; 9 bases in the junction line up with TRBD1. Sample: Tregs sorted from blood. This clonotype originated in a human donor in good health. Read as DNA, the sequence is TGTGCCAGCAACCCCGGGACAGGGAGGTATGAGCAGTTCTTC. Translated, it reads CASNPGTGRYEQFF.